This entry lists 10 T cell receptor beta chains sequenced from one sample in a study of control samples from healthy donors and cancer patients. The repertoire was sequenced with immunoSEQ multiplex PCR; TCRdb's copy has only in-frame clones and lacks some. The profile shows 130,000 to 150,000 clones, approximately 86% of them singletons. The sample comprised blood. Receptors were obtained from a woman under 40 in good health.

V is TRBV30 and J is TRBJ2-2; a weak D match, TRBD2 (6 bases). The CDR3 covers 14 residues. V was pared by 8 bases and J by 2 bases, with 15 bases between. The V gene's germline CDR1 is GTSNPN and CDR2 SVGIG (reference sequence). CDR3 DNA sequence: TGTGCCCGTGACGTAGCGGATAACACCGGGGAGCTGTTTTTT. Protein sequence: CARDVADNTGELFF. The whole variable domain, filled in from reference TRBV30 and TRBJ2-2, reads SQTIHQWPATLVQPVGSPLSLECTVEGTSNPNLYWYRQAAGRGLQLLFYSVGIGQISSEVPQNLSASRPQDRQFILSSKKLLLSDSGFYLCARDVADNTGELFFGEGSRLTVL.

The count of this clone is one. The chain joins TRBV6-5 to TRBJ1-3; D is unclear. The CDR3 extends over 14 amino acids. Trimming removed 4 bases from V and 3 bases from J, with 10 bases in between. Germline-derived CDR1 and CDR2 are MNHEY and SVGAGI. In DNA form, the CDR3 reads TGTGCCAGCAGTTCCCCGGCGAGTGGAAACACCATATATTTT. It encodes CASSSPASGNTIYF.

This clone was picked up a small number of times. V usage is TRBV29-1 and J usage is TRBJ1-1, with 9 bases identical to TRBD1. The CDR3 loop spans 15 amino acids. The V and J ends lost 5 bases and 4 bases, in that order; junction bases with no gene match: 11. Germline V gives CDR1 SQVTM, CDR2 ANQGSEA. Here the CDR3 DNA reads TGCAGCGTTCCTGAACAGGGGGCCTGGGGCACTGAAGCTTTCTTT. Amino acids: CSVPEQGAWGTEAFF.

This clone is a singleton in its sample. The chain combines TRBV19 with TRBJ2-3; D may be TRBD1 or TRBD2 (6 bases each). Germline CDR1 LNHDA, CDR2 SQIVND (reference sequence). V lost 9 bases and J lost 1, with 11 bases in between. The CDR3 has 13 amino acids. This CDR3 reads CARRGEGTDTQYF. The CDR3 DNA sequence: TGTGCCAGGAGGGGGGAGGGCACAGATACGCAGTATTTT. The whole variable domain, remainder taken from reference TRBV19 and TRBJ2-3, is DGGITQSPKYLFRKEGQNVTLSCEQNLNHDAMYWYRQDPGQGLRLIYYSQIVNDFQKGDIAEGYSVSREKKESFPLTVTSAQKNPTAFYLCARRGEGTDTQYFGPGTRLTVL.

This chain connects TRBV12-3 or TRBV12-4 to TRBJ1-1; D remains unclear. Between the trimmed V and J ends, which lost 1 base and 5 bases, there was a span of 8 bases. The length of the CDR3 is 13 residues. The CDR3 region is CASSLGSRTEAFF. CDR3 DNA sequence: TGTGCCAGCAGTTTAGGGAGTAGGACTGAAGCTTTCTTT.

This rearrangement joins TRBV5-4 to TRBJ2-5; D remains ambiguous. The V and J ends lost 9 bases and 4 bases respectively, with 19 bases between them. Germline CDR1 SGHNT, CDR2 YYREEE (reference sequence). This CDR3 spans 14 amino acids. The CDR3 sequence is CATLSEPLGETQYF. The CDR3, as DNA: TGTGCCACCCTCTCGGAGCCCCTCGGAGAGACCCAGTACTTC.

The chain recombines TRBV30 with TRBJ2-7; D is perhaps TRBD2 (7 bases). Trimming cost V 0 bases and J 6 bases, with 18 bases left between them. Looked up from germline, CDR1 is GTSNPN and CDR2 is SVGIG (reference sequence). This CDR3 is built from 15 residues. The chain's CDR3 is CAWSVRGRGHREQYF. As DNA, the CDR3 is TGTGCCTGGAGTGTACGGGGGAGGGGACATCGCGAGCAGTACTTC.

The V call is TRBV18, the J call TRBJ1-3; D may be TRBD1 (5 bases). The germline gives CDR1 KGHSH, CDR2 LQKENI. The V end lost 6 bases, the J end lost 4 bases, and 16 bases lay between the germline ends. The CDR3 is 15 amino acids. The CDR3 coding sequence is TGTGCCAGCTCTCAGGACACGTTGGGAGGAAACACCATATATTTT. Its translation: CASSQDTLGGNTIYF.

The V call is TRBV5-4, the J call TRBJ2-7, with D maybe TRBD2 (6 bases). CDR3 size: 15 residues. Germline V gene lookup returns CDR1 SGHNT and CDR2 YYREEE (reference sequence). V lost 4 bases and J 5 bases, leaving 19 bases between the germline ends. CDR3 DNA: TGTGCCAGCAGCCCCCCCGGGGCGGGATCACACGAGCAGTACTTC. It is translated as CASSPPGAGSHEQYF.

The chain combines TRBV10-1 with TRBJ1-5, with D possibly being TRBD1 (5 bases). V was pared by 10 bases and J by 1 base, with 23 bases between. From germline, CDR1 is WNHNN and CDR2 SYGVQD (reference sequence). The CDR3 contains 17 residues. The CDR3 DNA reads TGCGCCACCTATGCGACGGGGACCAAGGGCAGCAATCAGCCCCAGCATTTT. This translates into CATYATGTKGSNQPQHF.